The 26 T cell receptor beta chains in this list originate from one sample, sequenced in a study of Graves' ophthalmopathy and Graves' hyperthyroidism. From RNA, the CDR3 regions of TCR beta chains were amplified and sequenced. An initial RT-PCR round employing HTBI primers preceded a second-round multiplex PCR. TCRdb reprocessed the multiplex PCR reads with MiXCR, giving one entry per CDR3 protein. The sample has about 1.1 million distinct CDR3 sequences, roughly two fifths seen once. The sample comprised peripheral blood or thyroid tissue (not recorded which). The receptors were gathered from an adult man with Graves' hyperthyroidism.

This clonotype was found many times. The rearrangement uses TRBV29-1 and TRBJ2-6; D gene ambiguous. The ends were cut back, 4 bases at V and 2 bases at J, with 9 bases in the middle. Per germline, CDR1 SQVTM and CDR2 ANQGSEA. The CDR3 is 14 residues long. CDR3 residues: CSVATIAGANVLTF. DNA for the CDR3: TGCAGCGTTGCCACTATCGCTGGGGCCAACGTCCTGACTTTC.

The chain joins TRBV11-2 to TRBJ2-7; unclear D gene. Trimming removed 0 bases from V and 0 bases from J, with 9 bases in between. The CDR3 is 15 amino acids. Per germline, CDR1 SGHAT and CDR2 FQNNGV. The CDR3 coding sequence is TGTGCCAGCAGCTTAGATCTCTCTGGCTCCTACGAGCAGTACTTC. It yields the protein CASSLDLSGSYEQYF.

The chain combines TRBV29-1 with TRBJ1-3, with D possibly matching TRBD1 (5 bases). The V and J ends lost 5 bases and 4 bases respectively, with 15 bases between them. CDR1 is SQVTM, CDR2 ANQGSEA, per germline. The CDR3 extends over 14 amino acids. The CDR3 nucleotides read TGCAGCGTTAGGGACCCCACCTCAGGAAACACCATATATTTT. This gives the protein CSVRDPTSGNTIYF.

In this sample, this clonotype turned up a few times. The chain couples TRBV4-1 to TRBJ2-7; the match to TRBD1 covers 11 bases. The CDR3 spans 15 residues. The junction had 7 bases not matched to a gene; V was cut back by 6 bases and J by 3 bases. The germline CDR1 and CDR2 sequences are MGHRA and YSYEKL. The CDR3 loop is CASRTGQGAIYEQYF. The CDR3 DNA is TGCGCCAGCAGAACCGGACAGGGGGCAATCTACGAGCAGTACTTC.

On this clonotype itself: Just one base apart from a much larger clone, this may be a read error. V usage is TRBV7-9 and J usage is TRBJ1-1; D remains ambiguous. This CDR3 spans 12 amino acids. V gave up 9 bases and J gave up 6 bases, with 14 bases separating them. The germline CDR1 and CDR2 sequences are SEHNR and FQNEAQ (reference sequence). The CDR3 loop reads CARIHTGAEAFF. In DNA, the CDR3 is TGTGCCAGAATTCACACTGGGGCTGAAGCTTTCTTT.

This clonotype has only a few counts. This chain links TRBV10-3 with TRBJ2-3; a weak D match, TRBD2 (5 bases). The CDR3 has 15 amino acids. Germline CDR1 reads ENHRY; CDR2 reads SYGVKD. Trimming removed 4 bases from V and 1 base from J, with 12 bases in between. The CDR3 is CAISGSNGGTDTQYF. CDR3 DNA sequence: TGTGCCATCAGTGGAAGTAACGGGGGCACAGATACGCAGTATTTT.

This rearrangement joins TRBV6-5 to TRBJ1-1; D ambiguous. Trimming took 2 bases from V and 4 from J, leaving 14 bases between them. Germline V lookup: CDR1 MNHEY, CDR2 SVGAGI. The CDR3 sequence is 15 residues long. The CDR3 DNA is TGTGCCAGCAGTTACGGAGGTCATATGACCACTGAAGCTTTCTTT. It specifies CASSYGGHMTTEAFF.

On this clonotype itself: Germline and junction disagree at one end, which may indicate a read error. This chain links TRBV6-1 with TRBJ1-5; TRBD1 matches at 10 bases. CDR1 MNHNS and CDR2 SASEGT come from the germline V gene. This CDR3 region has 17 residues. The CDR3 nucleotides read TGTGCCAGCAGAGAAGACAGGGGGCGTTATAGCAATCAGCCCCAGCATTTT. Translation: CASREDRGRYSNQPQHF.

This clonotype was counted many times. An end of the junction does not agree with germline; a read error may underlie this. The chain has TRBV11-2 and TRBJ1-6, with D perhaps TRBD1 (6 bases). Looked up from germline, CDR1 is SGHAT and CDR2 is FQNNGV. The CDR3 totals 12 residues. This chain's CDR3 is CASSLSQGPLHF. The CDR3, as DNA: TGTGCCAGCAGCTTATCACAGGGACCCCTTCACTTT.

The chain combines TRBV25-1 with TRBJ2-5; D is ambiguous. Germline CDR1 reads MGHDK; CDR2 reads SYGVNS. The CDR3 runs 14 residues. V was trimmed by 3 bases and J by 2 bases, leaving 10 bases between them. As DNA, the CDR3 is TGTGCCAGCAGTGAGGGTCGCGTACAAGAGACCCAGTACTTC. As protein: CASSEGRVQETQYF.

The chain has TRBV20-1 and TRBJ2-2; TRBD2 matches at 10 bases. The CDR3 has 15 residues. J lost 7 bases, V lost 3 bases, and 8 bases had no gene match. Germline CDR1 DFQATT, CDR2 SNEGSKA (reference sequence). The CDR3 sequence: CSASLLAGVGGELFF. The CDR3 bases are TGCAGTGCTAGTCTTCTAGCGGGAGTAGGCGGGGAGCTGTTTTTT.

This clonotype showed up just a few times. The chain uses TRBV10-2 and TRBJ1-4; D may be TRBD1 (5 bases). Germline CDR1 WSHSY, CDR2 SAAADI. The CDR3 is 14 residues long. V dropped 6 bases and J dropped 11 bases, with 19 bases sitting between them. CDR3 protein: CASRTEVAGGKLFF. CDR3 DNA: TGCGCCAGCAGGACCGAGGTAGCTGGGGGGAAACTGTTTTTT.

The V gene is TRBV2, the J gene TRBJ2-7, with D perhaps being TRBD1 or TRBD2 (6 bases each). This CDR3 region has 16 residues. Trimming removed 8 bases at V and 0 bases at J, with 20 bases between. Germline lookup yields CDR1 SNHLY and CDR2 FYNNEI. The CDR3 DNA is TGTGCCAGCCTGGGTCAGGGGAGCGGGTTCTCCTACGAGCAGTACTTC. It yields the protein CASLGQGSGFSYEQYF.

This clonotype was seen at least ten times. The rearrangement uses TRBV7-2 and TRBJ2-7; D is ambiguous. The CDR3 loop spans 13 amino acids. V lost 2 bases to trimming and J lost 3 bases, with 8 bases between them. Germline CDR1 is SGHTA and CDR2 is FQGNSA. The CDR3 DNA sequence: TGTGCCAGCAGCTTACCTGCCCTCTACGAGCAGTACTTC. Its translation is CASSLPALYEQYF.

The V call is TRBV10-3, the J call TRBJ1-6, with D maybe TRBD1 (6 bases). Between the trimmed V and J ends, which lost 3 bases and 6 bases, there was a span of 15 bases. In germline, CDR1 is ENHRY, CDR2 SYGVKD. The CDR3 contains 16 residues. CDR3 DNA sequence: TGTGCCATCAGTGAAACAGGGAGTAGGTCTAATTCACCCCTCCACTTT. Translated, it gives CAISETGSRSNSPLHF.

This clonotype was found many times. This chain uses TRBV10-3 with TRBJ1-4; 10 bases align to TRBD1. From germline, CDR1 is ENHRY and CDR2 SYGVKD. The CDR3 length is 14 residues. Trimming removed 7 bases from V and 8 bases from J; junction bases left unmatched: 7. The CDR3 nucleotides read TGTGCCATCAAGAACCCGGGACAGGGGGAAAAACTGTTTTTT. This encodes CAIKNPGQGEKLFF.

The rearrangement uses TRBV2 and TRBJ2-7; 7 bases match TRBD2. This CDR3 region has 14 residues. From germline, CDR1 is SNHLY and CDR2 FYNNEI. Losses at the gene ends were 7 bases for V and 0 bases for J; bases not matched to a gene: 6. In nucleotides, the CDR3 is TGTGCCAGCAACCAAGCGGGGAGCTCCTACGAGCAGTACTTC. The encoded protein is CASNQAGSSYEQYF.

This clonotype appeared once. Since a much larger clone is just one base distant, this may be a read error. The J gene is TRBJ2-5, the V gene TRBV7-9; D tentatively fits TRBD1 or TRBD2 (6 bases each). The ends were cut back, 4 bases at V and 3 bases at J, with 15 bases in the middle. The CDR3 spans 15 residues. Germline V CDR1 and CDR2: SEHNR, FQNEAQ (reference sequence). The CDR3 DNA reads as TGTGCCAGCAGCTCAGGTTCGGGGGCCGAAGAGACCCAGTACTTC. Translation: CASSSGSGAEETQYF. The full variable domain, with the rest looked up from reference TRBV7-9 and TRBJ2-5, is DTGVSQNPRHKITKRGQNVTFRCDPISEHNRLYWYRQTLGQGPEFLTYFQNEAQLEKSRLLSDRFSAERPKGSFSTLEIQRTEQGDSAMYLCASSSGSGAEETQYFGPGTRLLVL.

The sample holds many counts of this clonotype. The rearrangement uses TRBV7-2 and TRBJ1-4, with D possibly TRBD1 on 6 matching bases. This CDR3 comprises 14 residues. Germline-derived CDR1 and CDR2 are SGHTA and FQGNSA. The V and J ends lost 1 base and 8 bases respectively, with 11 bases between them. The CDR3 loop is CASSLGGAGEKLFF. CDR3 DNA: TGTGCCAGCAGCTTAGGGGGGGCCGGCGAAAAACTGTTTTTT.

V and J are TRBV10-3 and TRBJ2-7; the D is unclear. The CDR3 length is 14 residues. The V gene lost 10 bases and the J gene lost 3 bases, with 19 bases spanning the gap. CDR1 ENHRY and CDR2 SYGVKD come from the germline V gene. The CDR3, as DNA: TGTGCCACCTCCCCTAAGGGAATCATCTACGAGCAGTACTTC. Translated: CATSPKGIIYEQYF.

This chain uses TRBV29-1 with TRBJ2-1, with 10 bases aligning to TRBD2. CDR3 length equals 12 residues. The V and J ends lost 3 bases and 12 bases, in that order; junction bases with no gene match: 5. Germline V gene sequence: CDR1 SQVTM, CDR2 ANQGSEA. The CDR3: CSVEASGGGQFF. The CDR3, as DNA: TGCAGCGTTGAGGCTAGCGGGGGCGGGCAGTTCTTC.

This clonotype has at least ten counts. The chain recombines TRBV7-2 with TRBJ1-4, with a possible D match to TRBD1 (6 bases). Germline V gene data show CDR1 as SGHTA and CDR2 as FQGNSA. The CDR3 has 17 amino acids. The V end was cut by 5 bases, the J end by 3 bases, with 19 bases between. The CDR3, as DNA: TGTGCCAGCAGCCCTCAACTCCAGGGGACGGCTAATGAAAAACTGTTTTTT. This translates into CASSPQLQGTANEKLFF. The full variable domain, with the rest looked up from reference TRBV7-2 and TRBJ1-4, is GAGVSQSPSNKVTEKGKDVELRCDPISGHTALYWYRQSLGQGLEFLIYFQGNSAPDKSGLPSDRFSAERTGGSVSTLTIQRTQQEDSAVYLCASSPQLQGTANEKLFFGSGTQLSVL.

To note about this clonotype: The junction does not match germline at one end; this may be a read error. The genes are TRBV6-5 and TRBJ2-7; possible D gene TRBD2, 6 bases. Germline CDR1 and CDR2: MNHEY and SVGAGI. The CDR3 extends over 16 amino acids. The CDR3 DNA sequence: TGTGCCATCAGTGAGTCGATGGAGGGGAGTCCCTACGAGCAGTACTTC. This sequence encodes CAISESMEGSPYEQYF.

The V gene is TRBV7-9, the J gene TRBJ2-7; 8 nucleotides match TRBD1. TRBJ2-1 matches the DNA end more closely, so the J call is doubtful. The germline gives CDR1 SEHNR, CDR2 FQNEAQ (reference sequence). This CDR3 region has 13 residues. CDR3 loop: CASSSTGAYEQFF. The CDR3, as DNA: TGTGCCAGCAGCTCGACAGGGGCCTATGAGCAGTTCTTC.

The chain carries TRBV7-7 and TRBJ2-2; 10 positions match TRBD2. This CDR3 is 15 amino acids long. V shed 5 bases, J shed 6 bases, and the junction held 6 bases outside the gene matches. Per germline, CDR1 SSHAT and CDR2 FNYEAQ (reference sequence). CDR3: CASSTGTSVPGELFF. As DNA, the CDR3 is TGTGCCAGCAGCACCGGGACTAGCGTACCCGGGGAGCTGTTTTTT.

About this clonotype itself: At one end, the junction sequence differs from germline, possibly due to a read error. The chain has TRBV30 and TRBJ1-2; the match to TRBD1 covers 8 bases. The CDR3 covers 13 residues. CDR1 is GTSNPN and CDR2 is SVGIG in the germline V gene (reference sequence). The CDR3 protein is CAWIPLGTGATVF. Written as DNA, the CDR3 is TGTGCCTGGATTCCTCTTGGGACAGGAGCTACAGTCTTC.